The clone carrying this TCR beta chain was observed once. This sample was taken from a study of T-cell reconstitution after alpha-beta-depleted transplantation in children. The CDR3 consists of 16 residues. V lost 0 bases to trimming and J lost 12 bases; unmatched junction nucleotides: 15. Germline-derived CDR1 and CDR2 are SGHRS and YFSETQ. Unique molecular identifiers were built into the TCRbeta library. TCRdb reprocessed the PCR reads with MiXCR, giving one entry per CDR3 protein. Of about 610,000 distinct CDR3 sequences listed, 20% to 30% are singletons. The sequenced sample was PBMCs, obtained before TCRalphabeta/CD19-depleted stem cell transplant. This chain connects TRBV5-1 to TRBJ2-1, with TRBD1 identical over 7 bases. This sequence was found in a boy younger than two with Wiskott-Aldrich syndrome, due to receive a stem cell transplant. In nucleotides, the CDR3 is TGCGCCAGCAGCTTGGGATATGGGACAGATCCCTCTGGGCAGTTCTTC. Translated, it gives CASSLGYGTDPSGQFF.